These T cell receptor beta chains were read from a single sample in a study of T-cell reconstitution after alpha-beta-depleted transplantation in children. TCRdb recomputed calls from the PCR reads with MiXCR, one row per CDR3 protein. In the table there are just under 350,000 distinct CDR3 sequences, about 16% of which are singletons. The sample here was PBMCs, mostly from graft donor cells, taken 360 days after TCRalphabeta/CD19-depleted stem cell transplant. The receptors originated from a male patient under 10 years old who had a stem cell transplant for acute lymphoblastic leukemia, so the T cells may come from the graft donor. CDR3s include the opening cysteine and the closing phenylalanine or tryptophan. D genes are given only for firm matches. Clone size is stated in some rows and not others, as once, few, many or a class when expanded.

size	D	J	V	CDR3	DNA
many	-	TRBJ1-4	TRBV12-3/TRBV12-4	CASSLGQGGEKLFF	TGTGCCAGCAGTTTAGGTCAGGGCGGCGAAAAACTGTTTTTT
few	-	TRBJ1-1	TRBV14	CASSHKDQETTEAFF	TGTGCCAGCAGCCACAAAGATCAGGAGACCACTGAAGCTTTCTTT
many	TRBD2	TRBJ2-1	TRBV5-1	CASNLRTSGRALEQFF	TGCGCCAGCAACCTCCGGACTAGCGGGAGGGCCCTTGAGCAGTTCTTC
few	-	TRBJ2-7	TRBV4-2	CASSQEGGVREQYF	TGTGCCAGCAGCCAAGAAGGGGGAGTTCGCGAGCAGTACTTC
few	-	TRBJ1-5	TRBV12-3/TRBV12-4	CASTVAGQPQHF	TGTGCCAGCACCGTCGCTGGTCAGCCCCAGCATTTT
few	-	TRBJ2-1	TRBV12-3/TRBV12-4	CASTFVVGAGNSYNEQFF	TGTGCCAGCACCTTTGTGGTGGGGGCCGGGAATAGCTACAATGAGCAGTTCTTC
-	-	TRBJ2-3	TRBV5-1	CASSLELFLGRNVDTQYF	TGCGCCAGCAGCTTGGAGCTATTCCTGGGTAGAAATGTGGATACGCAGTATTTT
few	TRBD1	TRBJ1-2	TRBV10-3	CAISGGQGTSYGYTF	TGTGCCATCAGTGGTGGACAGGGGACCTCCTATGGCTACACCTTC
-	-	TRBJ1-5	TRBV21-1	CASSKVSPQPQHF	TGTGCCAGCAGCAAAGTTTCCCCTCAGCCCCAGCATTTT
-	-	TRBJ2-1	TRBV9	CASSLRPRANEQFF	TGTGCCAGCAGCTTACGGCCCAGAGCCAATGAGCAGTTCTTC
many	-	TRBJ2-1	TRBV7-3	CASSPGASVPNEQFF	TGTGCCAGCAGCCCAGGGGCTAGCGTACCTAATGAGCAGTTCTTC
-	-	TRBJ2-1	TRBV3-1	CASSQDFDTSF	TGTGCCAGCAGCCAAGACTTCGACACTTCCTTC
many	-	TRBJ1-3	TRBV12-3/TRBV12-4	CASSLAGTVLSGNTIYF	TGTGCCAGCAGTTTGGCAGGGACCGTTCTCTCTGGAAACACCATATATTTT
few	-	TRBJ2-1	TRBV5-1	CASSPSGSASSYNEQFF	TGCGCCAGCAGCCCCTCCGGGAGCGCGAGCTCCTACAATGAGCAGTTCTTC
-	TRBD1	TRBJ2-1	TRBV27	CASSRDRHSYNEQFF	TGTGCCAGCAGTAGGGACAGGCACTCCTACAATGAGCAGTTCTTC
-	-	TRBJ1-2	TRBV5-1	CASSEGNGYTF	TGCGCCAGCAGTGAAGGCAATGGCTACACCTTC
few	-	TRBJ1-5	TRBV20-1	CSARDRRGALNQPQHF	TGCAGTGCTAGAGATCGTCGCGGTGCCCTCAATCAGCCCCAGCATTTT
-	-	TRBJ2-6	TRBV5-1	CASSLPRGGLRGANVLTF	TGCGCCAGCAGCTTGCCTAGGGGGGGGCTGAGGGGGGCCAACGTCCTGACTTTC
few	-	TRBJ2-1	TRBV20-1	CSARDAEGHYNEQFF	TGCAGTGCTAGAGATGCTGAGGGGCACTACAATGAGCAGTTCTTC
many	-	TRBJ2-3	TRBV12-3/TRBV12-4	CASSFAGRTDTQYF	TGTGCCAGCAGTTTCGCAGGGAGGACAGATACGCAGTATTTT
-	-	TRBJ1-1	TRBV3-1	CASSQGLGAGPEAFF	TGTGCCAGCAGCCAAGGGCTCGGGGCAGGGCCTGAAGCTTTCTTT
few	-	TRBJ2-2	TRBV27	CASSLGMGGELFF	TGTGCCAGCAGTTTAGGGATGGGGGGGGAGCTGTTTTTT
few	-	TRBJ2-7	TRBV7-2	CASSLEAGGSYEQYF	TGTGCCAGCAGCTTAGAGGCAGGGGGGTCCTACGAGCAGTACTTC
-	TRBD1	TRBJ1-5	TRBV6-1	CASGGQGYQPQHF	TGTGCCAGCGGTGGACAGGGCTATCAGCCCCAGCATTTT
many	TRBD2	TRBJ2-1	TRBV7-3	CASSKSGRSYNEQFF	TGTGCCAGCAGCAAGAGCGGGAGGTCCTACAATGAGCAGTTCTTC
-	TRBD1	TRBJ2-1	TRBV5-1	CASRFRGPGGNNEQFF	TGCGCCAGCAGATTCAGGGGGCCAGGAGGGAACAATGAGCAGTTCTTC
-	-	TRBJ1-1	TRBV21-1	CASSPPGALDGTEAFF	TGTGCCAGCAGCCCTCCCGGGGCCTTAGACGGCACTGAAGCTTTCTTT
few	-	TRBJ1-1	TRBV3-1	CASSQESTEAFF	TGTGCCAGCAGCCAGGAGTCAACTGAAGCTTTCTTT
many	TRBD1	TRBJ2-1	TRBV12-3/TRBV12-4	CASSLGQGAYNEQFF	TGTGCCAGCAGTTTGGGACAGGGGGCCTACAATGAGCAGTTCTTC
few	-	TRBJ2-3	TRBV7-3	CARSATQYF	TGTGCCAGGTCAGCTACGCAGTATTTT
few	TRBD2	TRBJ2-3	TRBV12-3/TRBV12-4	CASSPSGSIDTQYF	TGTGCCAGCAGCCCAAGCGGGAGTATAGATACGCAGTATTTT
many	-	TRBJ2-5	TRBV3-1	CASSQDQQTQYF	TGTGCCAGCAGCCAAGATCAACAGACCCAGTACTTC
few	-	TRBJ2-3	TRBV20-1	CSARDYAARWSTDTQYF	TGCAGTGCTAGAGATTATGCGGCCCGCTGGAGCACAGATACGCAGTATTTT
-	TRBD1	TRBJ2-2	TRBV12-3/TRBV12-4	CASSLSPTGGGELFF	TGTGCCAGCAGTTTATCCCCCACAGGGGGAGGGGAGCTGTTTTTT
-	-	TRBJ2-3	TRBV27	CASSQPGPHTQYF	TGTGCCAGCAGCCAGCCGGGTCCCCATACGCAGTATTTT
few	-	TRBJ2-1	TRBV7-9	CASSFTGRPVNEQFF	TGTGCCAGCAGCTTCACAGGGCGCCCGGTGAATGAGCAGTTCTTC
-	-	TRBJ1-1	TRBV6-1	CASSELGWAPNTEAFF	TGTGCCAGCAGTGAATTAGGTTGGGCCCCGAACACTGAAGCTTTCTTT
-	TRBD1	TRBJ2-7	TRBV12-3/TRBV12-4	CASSLGGGRRNYEQYF	TGTGCCAGCAGTTTAGGAGGGGGCCGGCGCAACTACGAGCAGTACTTC
few	-	TRBJ2-3	TRBV12-3/TRBV12-4	CASALWLAHLDTQYF	TGTGCCAGCGCCCTTTGGCTAGCGCATTTAGATACGCAGTATTTT
-	-	TRBJ2-7	TRBV27	CASSFRGRSYEQYF	TGTGCCAGCAGTTTCCGTGGACGGTCCTACGAGCAGTACTTC
many	TRBD1	TRBJ2-7	TRBV10-3	CAISGRQGTYEQYF	TGTGCCATCAGTGGGAGACAGGGAACCTACGAGCAGTACTTC
-	-	TRBJ2-1	TRBV25-1	CASSEPARNEQFF	TGTGCCAGCAGTGAACCGGCCCGCAATGAGCAGTTCTTC
-	-	TRBJ1-5	TRBV5-1	CASSPEGPRSGQPQHF	TGCGCCAGCAGCCCCGAAGGTCCCCGGTCTGGTCAGCCCCAGCATTTT
many	-	TRBJ1-1	TRBV12-3/TRBV12-4	CASSRLIGGLLNTEAFF	TGTGCCAGCAGCCGTCTGATAGGCGGCCTGCTGAACACTGAAGCTTTCTTT
few	-	TRBJ2-7	TRBV10-3	CAISEGLFGKQYF	TGTGCCATCAGTGAGGGGCTGTTCGGCAAGCAGTACTTC
-	-	TRBJ2-1	TRBV29-1	CSVVGYNEQFF	TGCAGCGTTGTGGGGTACAATGAGCAGTTCTTC
few	-	TRBJ2-3	TRBV12-3/TRBV12-4	CASSTTREDTQYF	TGTGCCAGCAGTACTACTAGAGAGGATACGCAGTATTTT
-	-	TRBJ1-5	TRBV12-3/TRBV12-4	CASSLYSTEFYQPQHF	TGTGCCAGCAGTTTATATTCAACAGAGTTCTATCAGCCCCAGCATTTT
-	TRBD2	TRBJ2-1	TRBV20-1	CSARGLAGSNEQFF	TGCAGTGCTAGAGGACTAGCGGGATCCAATGAGCAGTTCTTC